The rows below give T cell receptor beta chains drawn from one sample of a study of blood T cell repertoires in COVID-19. The repertoire was sequenced with immunoSEQ multiplex PCR; TCRdb's copy has only in-frame clones and lacks some. The sample shows 120,000 to 150,000 clones, 80% to 90% of them seen only once. The sequencing sample was made of peripheral blood. The source of these receptors is a man aged 55 to 70 with active or convalescent COVID-19. CDR3s leave out the opening cysteine and the closing phenylalanine or tryptophan. A D gene is named only where the DNA matches it firmly.

v_call d_call cdr3_aa
TRBV2 TRBD1 ASSEVGRGTEAF
TRBV11-2 TRBD2 ASSFGLAGSYNEQF
TRBV3-1/TRBV3-2 . ASSQEGLYNEQF
TRBV6-5 . ASKTGFQPQH
TRBV24-1 . ATSKGRPNEQF
TRBV3-1/TRBV3-2 . ASSRLLETQY
TRBV3-1/TRBV3-2 . ASSQVTDTQY
TRBV19 TRBD1 ASSTSLGTGGRLF
TRBV6-6 . ASSYAESSPLH
TRBV5-3 . ARSTLLKYNRTETQY
TRBV27 TRBD2 ASSKSGLVLYEQY
TRBV19 TRBD1 ASSSGTGGRQPQH
TRBV28 TRBD2 ASSLGGLARVYEQY
TRBV10-1 TRBD1 ANARTGTGKAYEQY
TRBV10-1 . ASSEGPGRAKNIQY